This is a list of T cell receptor beta chains from one sample in a study of T cells in Graves' hyperthyroidism and ophthalmopathy. TCRdb redid the calling of the multiplex PCR reads with MiXCR, one entry per CDR3 protein. In the table there are 300,000 to 450,000 distinct CDR3 sequences, around 18% of which are singletons. Sequences were obtained from blood. These receptor sequences come from a man aged 18 to 35 with Graves' ophthalmopathy. CDR3s leave out the opening cysteine and the closing phenylalanine or tryptophan. Rows give clone size only sometimes, using once, few, many, or a class for an expanded clone.

J | V | size | CDR3
TRBJ1-1 | TRBV6-1 | few | ASRGTGQSAEAF
TRBJ1-6 | TRBV11-2 | . | ASSWGSGQGDNSPLH
TRBJ1-4 | TRBV20-1 | . | SALFGTNEKLV
TRBJ1-5 | TRBV12-3/TRBV12-4 | many | ASNGQGANQPQH
TRBJ1-6 | TRBV12-3/TRBV12-4 | many | ASSLGSGPLH
TRBJ2-3 | TRBV20-1 | few | SAPTAWTSGGYTDTQY
TRBJ2-5 | TRBV6-1 | many | ASSSTGGTKRPQY
TRBJ2-5 | TRBV9 | many | ASSVQSVGTQY
TRBJ2-2 | TRBV20-1 | once | SVPSGGYTAELF
TRBJ2-3 | TRBV12-3/TRBV12-4 | . | ASSPGFGSTDTQY
TRBJ1-1 | TRBV7-3 | . | ASSLRGGTANTEAF
TRBJ1-1 | TRBV11-2 | many | ASTRQVEAF
TRBJ2-3 | TRBV7-3 | many | ASSLVGGGAIYTQY
TRBJ1-1 | TRBV28 | many | ASSPTSPNTEAF
TRBJ1-1 | TRBV20-1 | few | SASSPDRVNTEAF
TRBJ2-1 | TRBV6-1 | many | ASRRDRGHNEQF
TRBJ2-7 | TRBV20-1 | many | SAPGQGADEQY
TRBJ1-4 | TRBV2 | . | ASSVPIYWGGNEKLF
TRBJ1-1 | TRBV7-6 | many | ASSRGQELEAF
TRBJ2-7 | TRBV27 | few | ASGTGGGPGYEQY
TRBJ1-2 | TRBV12-3/TRBV12-4 | many | ASSLSDSSNYGYT
TRBJ1-2 | TRBV7-3 | . | ASSPGQLVNYGYT
TRBJ2-3 | TRBV11-3 | many | ASSIGVGPTDTQY
TRBJ2-2 | TRBV10-1 | few | ASRDSWSGELF
TRBJ2-3 | TRBV27 | few | ASSSGLGETDTQY
TRBJ2-3 | TRBV18 | many | ASSPTSRLADTQY
TRBJ1-4 | TRBV12-3/TRBV12-4 | many | ATAGTGSANEKLF
TRBJ1-5 | TRBV20-1 | many | SATHPSTVNQPQH
TRBJ1-2 | TRBV29-1 | few | SVRGDYGYT
TRBJ2-1 | TRBV15 | . | ATSREGTGLF
TRBJ2-1 | TRBV7-3 | . | ASSLRHEQF
TRBJ1-1 | TRBV6-5 | . | ASSYAAQGNTEAF
TRBJ1-4 | TRBV6-1 | many | ASSERPGTDEKLF
TRBJ2-5 | TRBV20-1 | few | SASRGAAFLETQY
TRBJ2-1 | TRBV7-9 | . | ASSFHSGGRGEQF
TRBJ1-1 | TRBV7-2 | many | ASSLVSSGLNTEAF
TRBJ2-3 | TRBV5-1 | many | ASSSWTSGIADTQY
TRBJ1-1 | TRBV19 | few | ATHEGGAEAF
TRBJ1-1 | TRBV7-6 | many | ASSLEVGDEAF
TRBJ2-1 | TRBV11-3 | many | ASSQGTATYNEQF
TRBJ1-2 | TRBV3-1 | many | ASSQDLHQGNYGYT
TRBJ1-5 | TRBV6-1 | many | ASSSSPGSPGGWQPQH
TRBJ1-2 | TRBV7-9 | few | ASGREVSYGYT
TRBJ2-1 | TRBV14 | . | ASSPRTSGGLYEQF
TRBJ1-2 | TRBV3-1 | many | ASSPMAGTEYGYT
TRBJ2-3 | TRBV3-1 | many | ASTGTLGDTQY
TRBJ1-4 | TRBV11-2 | many | ASSLGRDSEKLF
TRBJ2-3 | TRBV6-6 | many | ASSYSDSTDTQY